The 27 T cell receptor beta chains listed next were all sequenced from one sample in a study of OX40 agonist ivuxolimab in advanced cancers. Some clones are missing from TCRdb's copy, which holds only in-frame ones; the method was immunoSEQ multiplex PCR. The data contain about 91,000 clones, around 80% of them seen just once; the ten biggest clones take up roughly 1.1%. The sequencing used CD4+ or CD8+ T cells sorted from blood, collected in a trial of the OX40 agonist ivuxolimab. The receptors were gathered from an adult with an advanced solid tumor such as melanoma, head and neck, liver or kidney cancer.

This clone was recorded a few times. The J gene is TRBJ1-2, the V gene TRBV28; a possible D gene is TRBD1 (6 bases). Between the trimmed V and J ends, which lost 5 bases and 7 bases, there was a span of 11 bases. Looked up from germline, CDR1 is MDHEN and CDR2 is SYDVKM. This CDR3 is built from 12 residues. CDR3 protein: CASSINRVGYTF. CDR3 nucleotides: TGTGCCAGCAGTATCAACAGGGTTGGCTACACCTTC.

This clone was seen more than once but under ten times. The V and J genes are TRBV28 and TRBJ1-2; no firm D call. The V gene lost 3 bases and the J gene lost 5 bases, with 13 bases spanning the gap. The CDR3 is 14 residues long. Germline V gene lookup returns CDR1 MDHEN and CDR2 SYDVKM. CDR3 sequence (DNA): TGTGCCAGCAGTTTTCTTCGGGCACGTTATGGCTACACCTTC. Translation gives CASSFLRARYGYTF.

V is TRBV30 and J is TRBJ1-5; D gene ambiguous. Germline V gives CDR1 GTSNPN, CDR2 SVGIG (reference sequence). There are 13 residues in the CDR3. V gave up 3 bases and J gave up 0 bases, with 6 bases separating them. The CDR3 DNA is TGTGCCTGGAGCCTATATAGCAATCAGCCCCAGCATTTT. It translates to CAWSLYSNQPQHF.

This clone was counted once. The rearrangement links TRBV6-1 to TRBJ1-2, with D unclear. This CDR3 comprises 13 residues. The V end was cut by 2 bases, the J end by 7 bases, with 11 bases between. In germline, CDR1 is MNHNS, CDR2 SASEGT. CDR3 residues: CASSERTDGGYTF. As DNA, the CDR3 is TGTGCCAGCAGTGAAAGGACCGACGGTGGCTACACCTTC.

This CDR3 reads CASSLGLAGRTGELFF. The CDR3 DNA follows: TGTGCCAGCAGCTTAGGCCTAGCGGGGCGGACCGGGGAGCTGTTTTTT. The V and J genes are TRBV7-9 and TRBJ2-2, with 9 nucleotides matching TRBD2. This CDR3 region has 16 residues. Unmatched junction bases numbered 5, after V lost 1 base and J lost 5 bases. Per germline, CDR1 SEHNR and CDR2 FQNEAQ (reference sequence).

CDR3 loop: CASSPFDRADSPLHF. CDR3 nucleotide sequence: TGTGCCAGCTCACCTTTCGACAGGGCTGATTCACCCCTCCACTTT. The chain uses TRBV18 and TRBJ1-6; 7 bases agree with TRBD1. Germline V gives CDR1 KGHSH, CDR2 LQKENI. J was trimmed by 8 bases and V by 3 bases; bases with no gene match: 7. The CDR3 covers 15 residues.

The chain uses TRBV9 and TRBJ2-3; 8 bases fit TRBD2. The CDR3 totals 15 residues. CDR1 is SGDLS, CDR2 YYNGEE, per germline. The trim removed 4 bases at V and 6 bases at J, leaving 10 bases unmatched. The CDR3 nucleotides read TGTGCCAGCAGCCCTCCGAAGCGGGGGAGGGATACGCAGTATTTT. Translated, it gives CASSPPKRGRDTQYF.

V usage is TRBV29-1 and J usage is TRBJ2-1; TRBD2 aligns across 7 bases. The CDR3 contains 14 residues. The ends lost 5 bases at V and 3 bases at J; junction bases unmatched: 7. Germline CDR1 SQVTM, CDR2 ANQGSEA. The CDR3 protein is CSVRNRGDYNEQFF. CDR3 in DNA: TGCAGCGTTCGGAACCGGGGGGACTACAATGAGCAGTTCTTC.

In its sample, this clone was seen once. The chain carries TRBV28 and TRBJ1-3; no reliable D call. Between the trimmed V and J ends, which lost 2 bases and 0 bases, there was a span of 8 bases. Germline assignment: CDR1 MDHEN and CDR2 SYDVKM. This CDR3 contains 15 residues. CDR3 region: CASSLTQTSGNTIYF. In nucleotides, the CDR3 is TGTGCCAGCAGTTTAACGCAGACCTCTGGAAACACCATATATTTT.

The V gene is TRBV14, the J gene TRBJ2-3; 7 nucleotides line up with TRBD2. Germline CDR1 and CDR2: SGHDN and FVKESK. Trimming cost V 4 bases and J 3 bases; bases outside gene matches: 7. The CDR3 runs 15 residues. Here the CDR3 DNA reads TGTGCCAGCAGCCCCCCCCAACTAGCGACAGATACGCAGTATTTT. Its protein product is CASSPPQLATDTQYF.

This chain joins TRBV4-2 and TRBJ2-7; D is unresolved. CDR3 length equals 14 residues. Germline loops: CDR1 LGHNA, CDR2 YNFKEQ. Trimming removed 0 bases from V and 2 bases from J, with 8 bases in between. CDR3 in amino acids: CASSQELLAYEQYV. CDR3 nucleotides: TGTGCCAGCAGCCAAGAACTACTGGCCTACGAGCAGTACGTC.

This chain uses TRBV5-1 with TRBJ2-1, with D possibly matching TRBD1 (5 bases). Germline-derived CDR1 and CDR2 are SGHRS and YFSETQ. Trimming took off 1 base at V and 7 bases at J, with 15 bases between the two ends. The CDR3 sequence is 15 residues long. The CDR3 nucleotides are TGCGCCAGCAGCTTGTTTACAGGTGGGGAAAATGAGCAGTTCTTC. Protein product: CASSLFTGGENEQFF.

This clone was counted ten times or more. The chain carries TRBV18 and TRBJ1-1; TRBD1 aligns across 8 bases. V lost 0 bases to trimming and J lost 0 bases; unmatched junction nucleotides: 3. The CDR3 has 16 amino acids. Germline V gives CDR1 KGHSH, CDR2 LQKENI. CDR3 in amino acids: CASSPPRQGLNTEAFF. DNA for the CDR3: TGTGCCAGCTCACCACCTAGACAGGGGTTGAACACTGAAGCTTTCTTT.

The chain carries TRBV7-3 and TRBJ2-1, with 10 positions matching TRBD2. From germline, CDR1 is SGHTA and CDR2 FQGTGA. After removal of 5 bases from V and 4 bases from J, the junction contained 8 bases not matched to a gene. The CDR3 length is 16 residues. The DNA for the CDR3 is TGTGCCAGCAGCCCTCTTGCAGCGGGGGGGTACAATGAGCAGTTCTTC. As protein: CASSPLAAGGYNEQFF.

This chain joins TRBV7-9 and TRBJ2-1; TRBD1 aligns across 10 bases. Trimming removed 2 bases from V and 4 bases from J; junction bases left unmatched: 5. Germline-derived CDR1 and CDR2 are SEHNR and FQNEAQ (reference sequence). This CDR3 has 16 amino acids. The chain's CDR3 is CASSLRSGQGYNEQFF. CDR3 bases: TGTGCCAGCAGCTTAAGATCGGGACAGGGGTACAATGAGCAGTTCTTC.

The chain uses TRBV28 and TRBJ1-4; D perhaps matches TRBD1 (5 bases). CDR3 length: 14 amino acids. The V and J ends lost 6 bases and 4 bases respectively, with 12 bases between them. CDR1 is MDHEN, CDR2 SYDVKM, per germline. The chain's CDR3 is CASSSGTYNEKLFF. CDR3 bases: TGTGCCAGCAGCTCAGGGACTTATAATGAAAAACTGTTTTTT. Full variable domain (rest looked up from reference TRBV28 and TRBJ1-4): DVKVTQSSRYLVKRTGEKVFLECVQDMDHENMFWYRQDPGLGLRLIYFSYDVKMKEKGDIPEGYSVSREKKERFSLILESASTNQTSMYLCASSSGTYNEKLFFGSGTQLSVL.

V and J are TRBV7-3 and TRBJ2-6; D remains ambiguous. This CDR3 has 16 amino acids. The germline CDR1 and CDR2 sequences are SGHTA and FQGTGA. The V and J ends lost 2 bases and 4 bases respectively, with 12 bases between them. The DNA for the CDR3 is TGTGCCAGCAGCTTAGACCCCCTGGGGGGGGCCAACGTCCTGACTTTC. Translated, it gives CASSLDPLGGANVLTF.

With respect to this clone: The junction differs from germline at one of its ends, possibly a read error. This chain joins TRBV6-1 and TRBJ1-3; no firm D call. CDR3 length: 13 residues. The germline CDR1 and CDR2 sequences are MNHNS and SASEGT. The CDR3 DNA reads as TGTGCCAGCAGGGAAGCCTCTGGAAACACCATATATTTT. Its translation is CASREASGNTIYF.

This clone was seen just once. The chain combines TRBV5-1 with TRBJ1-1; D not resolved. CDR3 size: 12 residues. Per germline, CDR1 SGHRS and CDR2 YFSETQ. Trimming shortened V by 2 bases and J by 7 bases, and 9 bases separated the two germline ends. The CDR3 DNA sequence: TGCGCCAGCAGCTTTACAGCGGGTGAAGCTTTCTTT. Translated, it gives CASSFTAGEAFF.

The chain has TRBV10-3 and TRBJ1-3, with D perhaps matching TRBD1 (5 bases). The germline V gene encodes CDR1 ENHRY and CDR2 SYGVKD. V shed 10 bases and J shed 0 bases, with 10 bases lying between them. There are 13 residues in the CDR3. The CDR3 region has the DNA TGTGCCACCAGGGCAAGCTCTGGAAACACCATATATTTT. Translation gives CATRASSGNTIYF.

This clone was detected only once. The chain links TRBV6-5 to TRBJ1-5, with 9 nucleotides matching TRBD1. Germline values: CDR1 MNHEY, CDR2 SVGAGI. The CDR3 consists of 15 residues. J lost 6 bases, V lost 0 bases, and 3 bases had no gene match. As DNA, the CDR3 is TGTGCCAGCAGTTACTCAGGGACAGGGATTCAGCCCCAGCATTTT. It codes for CASSYSGTGIQPQHF.

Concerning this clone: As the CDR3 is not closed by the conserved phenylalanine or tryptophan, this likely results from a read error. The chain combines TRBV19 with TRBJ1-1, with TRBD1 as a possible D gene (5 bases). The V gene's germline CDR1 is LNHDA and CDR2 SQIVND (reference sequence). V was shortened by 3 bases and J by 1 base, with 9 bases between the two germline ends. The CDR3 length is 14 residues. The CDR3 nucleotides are TGTGCCAGTAGTATCCAGGGAAGGAACACTGAAGCTTTCCTT. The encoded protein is CASSIQGRNTEAFL.

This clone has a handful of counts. Here the CDR3 reads CATSLRERETQYF. The CDR3 DNA sequence: TGTGCCACCTCCTTAAGGGAAAGAGAGACCCAGTACTTC. This chain links TRBV19 with TRBJ2-5, with D unresolved. The germline V gene has CDR1 LNHDA and CDR2 SQIVND (reference sequence). V lost 10 bases and J lost 4, with 16 bases in between. The CDR3 is 13 residues long. Using reference TRBV19 and TRBJ2-5 for the parts outside the CDR3, the full variable domain is DGGITQSPKYLFRKEGQNVTLSCEQNLNHDAMYWYRQDPGQGLRLIYYSQIVNDFQKGDIAEGYSVSREKKESFPLTVTSAQKNPTAFYLCATSLRERETQYFGPGTRLLVL.

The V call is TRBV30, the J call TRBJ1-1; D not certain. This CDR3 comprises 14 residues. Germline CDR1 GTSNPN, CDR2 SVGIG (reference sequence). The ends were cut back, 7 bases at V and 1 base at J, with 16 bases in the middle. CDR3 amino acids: CAFTKGKTNTEAFF. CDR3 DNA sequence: TGTGCCTTTACCAAGGGAAAAACGAACACTGAAGCTTTCTTT.

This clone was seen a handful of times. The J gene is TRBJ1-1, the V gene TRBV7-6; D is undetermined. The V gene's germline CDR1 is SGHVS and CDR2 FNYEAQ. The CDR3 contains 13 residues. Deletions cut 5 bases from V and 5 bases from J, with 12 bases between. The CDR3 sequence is CASSPSGRTEAFF. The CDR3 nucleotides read TGTGCCAGCAGCCCCTCGGGGAGGACTGAAGCTTTCTTT.

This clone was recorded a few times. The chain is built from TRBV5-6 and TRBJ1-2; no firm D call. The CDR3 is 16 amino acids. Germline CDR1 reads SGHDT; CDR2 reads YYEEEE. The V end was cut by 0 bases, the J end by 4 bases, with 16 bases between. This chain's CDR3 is CASSLVRYPLGYGYTF. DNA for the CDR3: TGTGCCAGCAGCTTGGTACGATATCCCCTAGGCTATGGCTACACCTTC.

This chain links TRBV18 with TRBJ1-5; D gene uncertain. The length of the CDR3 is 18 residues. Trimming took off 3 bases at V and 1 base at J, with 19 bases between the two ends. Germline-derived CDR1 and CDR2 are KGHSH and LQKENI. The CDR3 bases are TGTGCCAGCTCACCTACCGGGAGACAAGCGAGAAGCAATCAGCCCCAGCATTTT. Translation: CASSPTGRQARSNQPQHF.